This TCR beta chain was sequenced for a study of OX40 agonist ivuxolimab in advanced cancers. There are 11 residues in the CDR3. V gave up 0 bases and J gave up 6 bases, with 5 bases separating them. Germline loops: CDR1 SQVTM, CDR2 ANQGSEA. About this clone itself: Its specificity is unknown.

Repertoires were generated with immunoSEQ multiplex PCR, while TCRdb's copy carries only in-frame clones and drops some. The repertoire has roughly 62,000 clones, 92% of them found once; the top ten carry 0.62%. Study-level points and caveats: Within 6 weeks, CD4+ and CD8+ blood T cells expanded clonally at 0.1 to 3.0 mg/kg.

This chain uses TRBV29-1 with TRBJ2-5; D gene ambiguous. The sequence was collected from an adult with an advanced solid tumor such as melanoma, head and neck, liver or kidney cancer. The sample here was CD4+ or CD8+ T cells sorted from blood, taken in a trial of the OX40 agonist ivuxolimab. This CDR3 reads CSVEDLKTQYF. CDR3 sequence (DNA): TGCAGCGTTGAAGATTTAAAGACCCAGTACTTC. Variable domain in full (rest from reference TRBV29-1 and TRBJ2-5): SAVISQKPSRDICQRGTSLTIQCQVDSQVTMMFWYRQQPGQSLTLIATANQGSEATYESGFVIDKFPISRPNLTFSTLTVSNMSPEDSSIYLCSVEDLKTQYFGPGTRLLVL.